Following are 13 T cell receptor beta chains from one sample sequenced in a study of OX40 agonist ivuxolimab in advanced cancers. Produced via immunoSEQ multiplex PCR; TCRdb's table is partial and in-frame only. The sample lists under 85,000 clones; 75% to 85% were seen once. The starting material was CD4+ or CD8+ T cells sorted from blood, obtained in a trial of the OX40 agonist ivuxolimab. The receptor source for this set is an adult with an advanced solid tumor such as melanoma, head and neck, liver or kidney cancer.

The rearrangement uses TRBV27 and TRBJ2-7; TRBD1 matches 7 bases. Germline lookup yields CDR1 MNHEY and CDR2 SMNVEV (reference sequence). V trimming: 8 bases; J trimming: 7 bases; junction bases outside the gene matches: 14. This CDR3 region has 14 residues. Here the CDR3 reads CASRNTGAVSEQYF. CDR3 coding DNA: TGTGCCAGCCGTAATACAGGGGCCGTTTCGGAGCAGTACTTC.

The sample holds one count of this clone. The V and J genes are TRBV28 and TRBJ2-7; 8 bases are shared with TRBD1. The CDR3 is made up of 14 amino acids. From germline, CDR1 is MDHEN and CDR2 SYDVKM. J was trimmed by 2 bases and V by 6 bases; bases with no gene match: 6. CDR3 bases: TGTGCCAGCAGACCAGACAGGGGACCCTACGAGCAGTACTTC. Translation: CASRPDRGPYEQYF.

The V and J genes are TRBV5-4 and TRBJ2-5; TRBD2 aligns across 9 bases. Germline V gene sequence: CDR1 SGHNT, CDR2 YYREEE (reference sequence). This CDR3 region has 16 residues. V was pared by 4 bases and J by 4 bases, with 11 bases of the junction left unmatched. CDR3 coding DNA: TGTGCCAGCAGCCAGAATAGCGGGGGCTGGGGAGAGACCCAGTACTTC. Translated: CASSQNSGGWGETQYF.

V is TRBV9 and J is TRBJ1-3; TRBD1 matches 7 bases. The V segment lost 4 bases and the J segment 2 bases; nucleotides outside the gene matches: 12. This CDR3 has 17 residues. Germline V gene lookup returns CDR1 SGDLS and CDR2 YYNGEE. DNA of the CDR3: TGTGCCAGCAGCCCCTCGACCGACAGGGACACTGGAAACACCATATATTTT. Encoded protein: CASSPSTDRDTGNTIYF.

This clone was observed a single time. V gene TRBV18 combines with J gene TRBJ2-3; D call uncertain. The CDR3 is 15 amino acids. The V gene's germline CDR1 is KGHSH and CDR2 LQKENI. Trimming took off 8 bases at V and 0 bases at J, with 15 bases between the two ends. This CDR3 reads CASQPRTLSTDTQYF. In DNA, the CDR3 is TGTGCCAGCCAGCCACGGACCTTGAGCACAGATACGCAGTATTTT.

V usage is TRBV15 and J usage is TRBJ1-2; a weak D match, TRBD1 (6 bases). CDR1 is LNHNV, CDR2 YYDKDF, per germline (reference sequence). Trimming pared 0 bases from V and 7 bases from J, leaving 12 bases between. The CDR3 is made up of 14 amino acids. CDR3 in amino acids: CATSRDQGRSGYTF. CDR3 DNA: TGTGCCACCAGCAGAGACCAGGGGAGATCTGGCTACACCTTC.

The chain links TRBV9 to TRBJ2-2; tentative D call: TRBD1 (6 bases). The V gene lost 0 bases and the J gene lost 5 bases, with 14 bases spanning the gap. This CDR3 has 16 amino acids. The germline V gene has CDR1 SGDLS and CDR2 YYNGEE. The CDR3 sequence is CASSVVSFRGTGELFF. The CDR3 DNA reads TGTGCCAGCAGCGTAGTCAGTTTCAGGGGTACCGGGGAGCTGTTTTTT.

On this clone itself: One end of the junction does not line up with germline, which may come from a read error. The V and J genes are TRBV7-2 and TRBJ1-4, with a possible D match to TRBD1 (6 bases). CDR3 size: 15 residues. Germline values: CDR1 SGHTA, CDR2 FQGNSA. CDR3: CASSQVGGQGEKLFF. Written as DNA, the CDR3 is TGCGCCAGCAGCCAAGTTGGGGGGCAGGGTGAAAAACTGTTTTTT.

CDR3 sequence reads: CASTTGKEGYTQYF. DNA of the CDR3: TGTGCCAGCACCACAGGGAAAGAAGGGTATACGCAGTATTTT. The chain combines TRBV6-6 with TRBJ2-3, with D perhaps TRBD1 (6 bases). In germline, CDR1 is MNHNY, CDR2 SVGAGI (reference sequence). The CDR3 sequence is 14 residues long. V was clipped by 7 bases and J by 7 bases, with 18 bases between them.

The V call is TRBV4-3, the J call TRBJ2-1, with 7 bases lining up with TRBD2. The J segment lost 7 bases and the V segment lost 0 bases, leaving 15 bases of the junction unmatched. This CDR3 is built from 18 residues. Germline loops: CDR1 LGHNA, CDR2 YSLEER. The CDR3 nucleotides read TGCGCCAGCAGCCAAGATCTGGGGGGGAGGGGTGATAGAAATGAGCAGTTCTTC. Residues: CASSQDLGGRGDRNEQFF.

CDR3 sequence (DNA): TGTGCCAGCAGCTTGGCCTCGGGGGCCGGTTACACCTTC. Its translation is CASSLASGAGYTF. The chain combines TRBV5-6 with TRBJ1-2; possibly TRBD1 for D (6 bases). Trimming cost V 0 bases and J 11 bases, with 14 bases left between them. The CDR3 is 13 amino acids. CDR1 is SGHDT, CDR2 YYEEEE, per germline.

The sample holds a few counts of this clone. The chain employs TRBV28 and TRBJ1-3, with D maybe TRBD1 (5 bases). The germline CDR1 and CDR2 sequences are MDHEN and SYDVKM. This CDR3 comprises 14 residues. The CDR3 here is CGTRVGETGNTIYF. Written as DNA, the CDR3 is TGTGGCACGCGAGTAGGGGAAACTGGAAACACCATATATTTT. The variable domain in full, with the rest retrieved from reference TRBV28 and TRBJ1-3, is DVKVTQSSRYLVKRTGEKVFLECVQDMDHENMFWYRQDPGLGLRLIYFSYDVKMKEKGDIPEGYSVSREKKERFSLILESASTNQTSMYLCGTRVGETGNTIYFGEGSWLTVV.

This clone is medium-sized (0.01 to 0.1%) within its sample. The DNA of the CDR3 is TGTGCCAGCAGTGAAGCTTCAGTCCGGGCTTTCTTT. Amino acid sequence: CASSEASVRAFF. This chain links TRBV2 with TRBJ1-1; unclear D gene. CDR3 length: 12 amino acids. Germline assignment: CDR1 SNHLY and CDR2 FYNNEI. Trimming removed 0 bases at V and 11 bases at J, with 10 bases between.